This TCR beta chain came from a study of blood T cell repertoires in COVID-19. Authors' methods: Reference gene primer amplification in the assay estimated nucleated cell counts. Clones were sequenced by immunoSEQ multiplex PCR, and TCRdb holds only the in-frame ones, with some missing. From that table come the V and J calls and clone size; the DNA was used to work out D and trimming. The table lists about 90,000 clones, 75% to 90% of them singletons. V lost 5 bases, J lost 2 bases, and 6 bases stayed unmatched. The CDR3 is 14 amino acids. CDR1 SGHNT and CDR2 YYREEE come from the germline V gene (reference sequence).

This chain uses TRBV5-4 with TRBJ2-5, with TRBD2 matching over 7 bases. This sequence originates from a man older than 75 with active or convalescent COVID-19. Sequenced sample: peripheral blood. The CDR3 spells CASRGSSGQETQYF. CDR3 DNA: TGTGCCAGCAGGGGGTCTAGCGGACAAGAGACCCAGTACTTC.